This TCR beta chain was identified during a study of naive and memory T cell subsets. Study-wide results and caveats: Potentially, T cell activation and differentiation skew this RNA-based measurement.

This clonotype showed up many times. What it recognizes is unknown. Amplification of ligated cDNA took four PCR rounds with SP2 and nested alpha and beta constant primers. In TCRdb, the 5' RACE reads were re-called with MiXCR into one record per CDR3 protein. The data show 45,000 to 55,000 distinct CDR3 sequences, approximately 4.5% seen once. Germline V gene data show CDR1 as DFQATT and CDR2 as SNEGSKA (reference sequence). The CDR3 loop spans 15 amino acids. V gave up 3 bases and J gave up 4 bases, with 16 bases separating them. An oligonucleotide containing a UMI was ligated to the 3' end of TCR cDNA. Whole-blood samples were 2.5 to 3 ml of peripheral blood from healthy adult volunteers.

This TCR came from a female donor in good health. The chain employs TRBV20-1 and TRBJ1-5; D gene unclear. The CDR3 sequence is CSARSSDLPNQPQHF. CDR3 nucleotide sequence: TGCAGTGCTAGGTCCTCCGACCTTCCAAATCAGCCCCAGCATTTT.